This T cell receptor (beta chain) was found in a study of T cell repertoires in cytomegalovirus infection. This CDR3 has 18 amino acids. The V segment lost 0 bases and the J segment 5 bases; nucleotides outside the gene matches: 14. Germline V gene data show CDR1 as KGHDR and CDR2 as SFDVKD. There are a few counts of this clonotype. The antigen is undetermined. TCRdb re-called the reads through MiXCR, storing one row per CDR3 protein. The table includes 230,000 or so distinct CDR3 sequences, approximately 38% detected once. This clonotype was sampled from a human donor in good health (CMV status not recorded). Some clones in this sample may be carry-over from other donors' samples. The J gene is TRBJ2-5, the V gene TRBV24-1, with 7 bases that match TRBD2. Sequenced material: CD8+ T cells from cultured PBMCs, taken from culture after CMV antigen stimulation. This CDR3 reads CATSDLGQGGDSTETQYF. CDR3 DNA: TGTGCCACCAGTGATTTGGGTCAGGGAGGGGACTCAACCGAGACCCAGTACTTC.